This T cell receptor beta chain emerged from a study of blood T cell repertoires in COVID-19 (dated by TCRdb to between 2020 and 2021). With respect to the entire study: Samples from collaborators originated in the United States, Italy and Spain and spanned both the acute and convalescent phases of COVID-19. The prospective study material was composed of cDNA or gDNA derived from T cells, B-cell-depleted T cells, or PBMCs. Deeply sampled blood TCRbeta repertoires from subjects exposed to, actively infected with, or recovered from COVID-19 were included in the dataset. The repertoires were made available in a free public database intended to serve as a resource for research on the immune response to SARS-CoV-2. The samples were drawn from the first 160 participants of the ongoing ImmuneRACE study and from more than 1,000 subjects provided by 6 global collaborators. Sample metadata almost always included a de-identified subject ID, COVID-19 status, age in years and sex. Where available, HLA class I and class II types were taken from metadata supplied by the sample provider and were not determined by assay-based typing. General findings and caveats noted by the study authors: The amount of clinical and demographic metadata varied by source and participant and was provided uncurated.

The count of this clone is one. The antigen it binds to is not known. One base away there is no much larger clone; base qualities are not given. The immunoSEQ Assay, a bias-controlled multiplex PCR, was used to amplify TCRbeta CDR3 regions from genomic DNA. On the authors' methods: Nucleated cell counts per sample were estimated from amplification of reference gene primers within the assay. To quantify the absolute abundance of each unique TCRbeta CDR3 rearrangement, sequence reads were collapsed and filtered. For each sample, productive Simpson clonality was calculated as the square root of Simpson's diversity index across productive rearrangements. TCRdb limited this immuneACCESS table to in-frame rearrangements with V and J called. A share of clones is missing; checked studies link under half to unresolved V genes, and the rest is unexplained. Clone size and the V and J calls come from that table; the DNA yielded D and trimming. The sample includes roughly 250,000 clones, with about four fifths observed a single time. The ten largest clones add up to 2.5% to 3% of the sample.

Whole blood was collected in K2EDTA tubes by collaborating institutions according to the institutions' own protocols. Collaborator samples were shipped for TCRbeta analysis as frozen whole blood, isolated PBMCs, or DNA extracted from either sample type. CDR1 and CDR2 are read off the germline V gene as SGHTS and YDEGEE. V is cut by 4 bases and J by 2 bases, and the space between the germline ends is 15 bases. The CDR3 spans 15 residues, from the cysteine through the phenylalanine. Only the CDR3 region is kept as DNA, spanning 45 bases read in frame from base 1. This chain joins TRBV5-8 to TRBJ1-2, with the identity of the D gene unclear. The sequence came from a woman in her sixties with active or convalescent COVID-19. The specimen was peripheral blood. For the CDR3, the sequence is CASSLGVMGNYGYTF. The DNA sequence is as follows: TGTGCCAGCAGCCTCGGGGTAATGGGGAACTATGGCTACACCTTC.